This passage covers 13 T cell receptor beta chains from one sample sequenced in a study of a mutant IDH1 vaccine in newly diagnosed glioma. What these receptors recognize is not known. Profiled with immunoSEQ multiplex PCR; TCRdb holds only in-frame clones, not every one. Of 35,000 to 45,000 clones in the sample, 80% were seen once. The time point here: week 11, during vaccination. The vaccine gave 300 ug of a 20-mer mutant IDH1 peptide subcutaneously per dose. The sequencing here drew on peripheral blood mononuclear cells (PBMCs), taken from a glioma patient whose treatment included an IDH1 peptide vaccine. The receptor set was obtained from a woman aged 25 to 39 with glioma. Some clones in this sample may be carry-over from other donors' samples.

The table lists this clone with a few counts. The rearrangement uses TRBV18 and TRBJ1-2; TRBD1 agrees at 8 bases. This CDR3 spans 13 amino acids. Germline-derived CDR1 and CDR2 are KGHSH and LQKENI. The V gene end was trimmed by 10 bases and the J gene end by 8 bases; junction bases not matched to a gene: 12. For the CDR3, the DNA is TGTGCCACCTCCTCAGGGGGCCGAGAAGGCTACACCTTC. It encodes CATSSGGREGYTF. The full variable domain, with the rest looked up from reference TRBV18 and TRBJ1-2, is NAGVMQNPRHLVRRRGQEARLRCSPMKGHSHVYWYRQLPEEGLKFMVYLQKENIIDESGMPKERFSAEFPKEGPSILRIQQVVRGDSAAYFCATSSGGREGYTFGSGTRLTVV.

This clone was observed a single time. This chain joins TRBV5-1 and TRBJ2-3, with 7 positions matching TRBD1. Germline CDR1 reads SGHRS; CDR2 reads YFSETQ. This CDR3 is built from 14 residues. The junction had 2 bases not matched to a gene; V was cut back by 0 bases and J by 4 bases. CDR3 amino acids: CASSLAGQSDTQYF. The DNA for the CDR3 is TGCGCCAGCAGCTTGGCGGGACAGTCAGATACGCAGTATTTT.

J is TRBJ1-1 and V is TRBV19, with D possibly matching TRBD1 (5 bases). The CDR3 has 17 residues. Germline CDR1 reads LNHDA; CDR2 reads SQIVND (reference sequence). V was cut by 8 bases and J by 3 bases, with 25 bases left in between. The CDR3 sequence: CASRPGVRRGVYTEAFF. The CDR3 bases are TGTGCCAGTCGCCCCGGTGTCCGAAGAGGGGTGTACACTGAAGCTTTCTTT.

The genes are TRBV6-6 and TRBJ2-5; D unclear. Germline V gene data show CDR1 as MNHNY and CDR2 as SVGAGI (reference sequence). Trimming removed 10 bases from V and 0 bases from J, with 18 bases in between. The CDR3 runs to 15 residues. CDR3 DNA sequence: TGTGCCACCCCCTGCACCCACCGGTACCAAGAGACCCAGTACTTC. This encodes CATPCTHRYQETQYF.

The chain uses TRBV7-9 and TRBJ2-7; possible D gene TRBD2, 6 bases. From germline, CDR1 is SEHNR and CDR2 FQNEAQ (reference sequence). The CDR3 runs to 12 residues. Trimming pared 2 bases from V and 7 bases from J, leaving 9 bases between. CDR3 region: CASSLNRGEQYF. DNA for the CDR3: TGTGCCAGCAGCTTAAACCGGGGGGAGCAGTACTTC.

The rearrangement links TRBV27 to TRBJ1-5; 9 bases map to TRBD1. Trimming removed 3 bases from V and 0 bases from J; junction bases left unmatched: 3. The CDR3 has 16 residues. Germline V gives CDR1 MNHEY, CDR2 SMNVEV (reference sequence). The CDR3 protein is CASSFRGQGSNQPQHF. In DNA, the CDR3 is TGTGCCAGCAGTTTTAGGGGACAGGGTAGCAATCAGCCCCAGCATTTT.

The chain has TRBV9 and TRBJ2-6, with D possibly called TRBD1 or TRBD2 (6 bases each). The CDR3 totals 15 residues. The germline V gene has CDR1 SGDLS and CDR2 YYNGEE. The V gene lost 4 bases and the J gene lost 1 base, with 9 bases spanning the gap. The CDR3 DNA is TGTGCCAGCAGCCCGGGGGCATCTGGGGCCAACGTCCTGACTTTC. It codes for CASSPGASGANVLTF. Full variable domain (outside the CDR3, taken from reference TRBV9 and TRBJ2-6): DSGVTQTPKHLITATGQRVTLRCSPRSGDLSVYWYQQSLDQGLQFLIQYYNGEERAKGNILERFSAQQFPDLHSELNLSSLELGDSALYFCASSPGASGANVLTFGAGSRLTVL.

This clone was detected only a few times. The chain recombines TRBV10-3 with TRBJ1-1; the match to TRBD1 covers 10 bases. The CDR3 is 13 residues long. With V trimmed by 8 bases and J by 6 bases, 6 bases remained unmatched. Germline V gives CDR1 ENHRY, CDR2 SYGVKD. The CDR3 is CAIRPGTGAEAFF. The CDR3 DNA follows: TGTGCCATCCGTCCCGGGACAGGGGCTGAAGCTTTCTTT.

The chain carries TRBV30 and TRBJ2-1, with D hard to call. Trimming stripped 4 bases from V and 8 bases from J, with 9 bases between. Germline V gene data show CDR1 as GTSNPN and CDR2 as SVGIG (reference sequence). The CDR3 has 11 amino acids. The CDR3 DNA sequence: TGTGCCTGGACTCAGGAGTATGAGCAGTTCTTC. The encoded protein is CAWTQEYEQFF. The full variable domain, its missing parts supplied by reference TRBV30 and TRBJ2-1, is SQTIHQWPATLVQPVGSPLSLECTVEGTSNPNLYWYRQAAGRGLQLLFYSVGIGQISSEVPQNLSASRPQDRQFILSSKKLLLSDSGFYLCAWTQEYEQFFGPGTRLTVL.

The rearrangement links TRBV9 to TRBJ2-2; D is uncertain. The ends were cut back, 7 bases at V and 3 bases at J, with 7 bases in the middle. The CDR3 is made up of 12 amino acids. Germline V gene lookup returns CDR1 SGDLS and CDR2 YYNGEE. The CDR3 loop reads CASAAHTGELFF. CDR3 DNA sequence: TGTGCCAGCGCGGCCCACACCGGGGAGCTGTTTTTT.

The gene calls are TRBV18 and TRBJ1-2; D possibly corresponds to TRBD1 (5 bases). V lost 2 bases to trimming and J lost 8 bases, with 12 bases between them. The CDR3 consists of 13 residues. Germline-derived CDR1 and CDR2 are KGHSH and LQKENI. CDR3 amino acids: CASSPGRDRGYTF. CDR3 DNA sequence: TGTGCCAGCTCACCAGGAAGGGACCGGGGCTACACCTTC.

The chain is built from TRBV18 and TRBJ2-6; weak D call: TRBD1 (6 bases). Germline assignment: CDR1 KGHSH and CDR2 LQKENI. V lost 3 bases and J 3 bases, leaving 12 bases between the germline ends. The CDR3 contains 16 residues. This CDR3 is CASSPRGPLGANVLTF. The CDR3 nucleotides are TGTGCCAGCTCACCCAGGGGTCCCCTTGGGGCCAACGTCCTGACTTTC.

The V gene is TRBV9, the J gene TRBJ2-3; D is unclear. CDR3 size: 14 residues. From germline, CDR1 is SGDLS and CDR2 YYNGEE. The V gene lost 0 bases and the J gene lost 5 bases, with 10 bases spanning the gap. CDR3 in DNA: TGTGCCAGCAGCGTAGAGGCTAGTGTAGATACGCAGTATTTT. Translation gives CASSVEASVDTQYF. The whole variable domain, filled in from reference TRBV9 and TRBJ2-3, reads DSGVTQTPKHLITATGQRVTLRCSPRSGDLSVYWYQQSLDQGLQFLIQYYNGEERAKGNILERFSAQQFPDLHSELNLSSLELGDSALYFCASSVEASVDTQYFGPGTRLTVL.